This TCR beta chain came from a study of OX40 agonist ivuxolimab in advanced cancers. Assay: immunoSEQ multiplex PCR; the TCRdb copy retains only in-frame clones and omits some. Of 35,000 to 45,000 clones listed, around 93% are singletons. This clonotype was sampled from an adult with an advanced solid tumor such as melanoma, head and neck, liver or kidney cancer. The sequenced sample was CD4+ or CD8+ T cells sorted from blood, obtained in a trial of the OX40 agonist ivuxolimab.

The CDR3 spells CASSQIVGGGEQYF. Here the CDR3 DNA reads TGTGCCAGCAGTCAGATCGTCGGGGGAGGCGAGCAGTACTTC. The J gene is TRBJ2-7, the V gene TRBV5-6; D perhaps matches TRBD2 (6 bases). V lost 5 bases, J lost 6 bases, and 18 bases lay in between. The CDR3 has 14 amino acids. Germline assignment: CDR1 SGHDT and CDR2 YYEEEE.